The rows below give T cell receptor beta chains drawn from one sample of a study of OX40 agonist ivuxolimab in advanced cancers. Clones were sequenced by immunoSEQ multiplex PCR, and TCRdb holds only the in-frame ones, with some missing. Here the sample spans around 70,000 clones, around 80% being singletons. The sequencing here drew on CD4+ or CD8+ T cells sorted from blood, taken in a trial of the OX40 agonist ivuxolimab. The receptors stem from an adult with an advanced solid tumor such as melanoma, head and neck, liver or kidney cancer. Both conserved end residues are part of each CDR3. A D gene is named only where the DNA matches it firmly. The size field is filled for only some rows; it gives once, few, many or a size class.

>TRBJ2-4|NA|TRBV18|NA
CASSPPIPSLNIQYF
TGTGCCAGCTCACCACCGATACCTTCCTTGAACATTCAGTACTTC
>TRBJ1-2|NA|TRBV6-5|TRBD1
CASSLQGILGGYTF
TGTGCCAGCAGTTTACAGGGGATTTTAGGTGGCTACACCTTC
>TRBJ2-5|once|TRBV28|NA
CASSLGGQGEQYF
TGTGCCAGCAGTTTAGGGGGTCAGGGAGAGCAGTACTTC
>TRBJ1-1|once|TRBV7-2|NA
CASSLRRIAEAFF
TGTGCCAGCAGCTTACGCCGAATCGCTGAAGCTTTCTTT
>TRBJ1-3|NA|TRBV6-5|NA
CASRPWDFSGNTIYF
TGTGCCAGCAGACCTTGGGACTTCTCTGGAAACACCATATATTTT
>TRBJ2-1|NA|TRBV5-1|TRBD1
CASSPGQGAPNEQFF
TGCGCCAGCAGCCCAGGACAGGGGGCCCCCAATGAGCAGTTCTTC
>TRBJ2-2|NA|TRBV7-6|NA
CASSLGWLTNGELFF
TGTGCCAGCAGCTTAGGGTGGCTAACCAACGGGGAGCTGTTTTTT
>TRBJ1-5|NA|TRBV19|TRBD1
CASSANRDRALYSNQPQHF
TGTGCCAGTAGTGCCAACCGGGACAGGGCCCTTTATAGCAATCAGCCCCAGCATTTT
>TRBJ1-6|NA|TRBV5-6|TRBD1
CASSLRQGSLVRSPLHF
TGTGCCAGCAGCCTTCGACAGGGTAGCTTGGTTCGATCACCCCTCCACTTT
>TRBJ1-2|NA|TRBV9|TRBD1
CASSVSAGQAPNYGYTF
TGTGCCAGCAGCGTATCGGCAGGACAGGCGCCTAACTATGGCTACACCTTC
>TRBJ1-2|NA|TRBV7-8|NA
CASSWDGGLGGLNYGYTF
TGTGCCAGCAGCTGGGATGGAGGGCTGGGAGGGCTGAACTATGGCTACACCTTC
>TRBJ1-3|NA|TRBV6-6|NA
CASSPITGTGNTIYF
TGTGCCAGCAGCCCCATTACAGGGACTGGAAACACCATATATTTT
>TRBJ2-7|NA|TRBV29-1|NA
CSVGHPSSGDRQDEQYF
TGCAGCGTTGGACACCCGTCGTCGGGGGACAGACAAGACGAGCAGTACTTC
>TRBJ2-7|once|TRBV5-1|TRBD2
CASSSREGGEQYF
TGCGCCAGCAGCTCCAGGGAGGGAGGCGAGCAGTACTTC
>TRBJ1-2|NA|TRBV10-2|NA
CASSDRDGDGYTF
TGCGCCAGCAGTGATAGGGACGGGGACGGCTACACCTTC
>TRBJ2-1|NA|TRBV18|TRBD2
CASSPPTGGTYNEQFF
TGTGCCAGCTCACCACCAACGGGGGGAACCTACAATGAGCAGTTCTTC
>TRBJ1-2|NA|TRBV5-6|TRBD1
CASSLVDREYGYTF
TGTGCCAGCAGCTTGGTGGACAGGGAATATGGCTACACCTTC
>TRBJ1-2|NA|TRBV11-2|NA
CASSPEWGGYTF
TGTGCCAGCAGCCCCGAATGGGGTGGCTACACCTTC
>TRBJ1-4|NA|TRBV5-4|NA
CASSLDLATNEKLFF
TGTGCCAGCAGCCTAGACCTCGCAACTAATGAAAAACTGTTTTTT
>TRBJ2-7|NA|TRBV6-5|TRBD1
CASSYEGQTYEQYF
TGTGCCAGCAGTTACGAGGGACAGACCTACGAGCAGTACTTC
>TRBJ1-1|few|TRBV5-1|NA
CASSLDRPNTEAFF
TGCGCCAGCAGTTTAGACAGACCCAACACTGAAGCTTTCTTT
>TRBJ2-7|NA|TRBV2|NA
CASSVHRERGEQYF
TGTGCCAGCAGTGTTCACAGAGAGCGAGGGGAGCAGTACTTC
>TRBJ2-7|NA|TRBV9|TRBD2
CASSKGLADYEQYF
TGTGCCAGCAGCAAGGGACTAGCCGACTACGAGCAGTACTTC
>TRBJ2-7|NA|TRBV7-3|NA
CASSQGHEQYF
TGTGCCAGCAGTCAAGGGCACGAGCAGTACTTC
>TRBJ2-2|NA|TRBV11-3|TRBD2
CASSLRGVTGELFF
TGTGCCAGCAGCTTACGGGGGGTCACCGGGGAGCTGTTTTTT
>TRBJ2-7|NA|TRBV9|TRBD1
CASSPDRGVDTEQYF
TGTGCCAGCAGCCCGGACAGGGGAGTGGATACCGAGCAGTACTTC
>TRBJ2-4|NA|TRBV19|NA
CASSRGSRGNIQYF
TGTGCCAGTAGTAGGGGTTCTCGGGGGAACATTCAGTACTTC
>TRBJ1-2|NA|TRBV5-4|NA
CASSLVGGASWTNYGYTF
TGTGCCAGCAGCTTGGTCGGGGGTGCTTCCTGGACGAACTATGGCTACACCTTC
>TRBJ2-1|NA|TRBV11-3|NA
CASSLGGLAYNEQFF
TGTGCCAGCAGCTTAGGGGGACTGGCTTACAATGAGCAGTTCTTC
>TRBJ1-4|NA|TRBV18|TRBD1
CASSLRTGVEEKLFF
TGTGCCAGCTCACTACGGACAGGGGTCGAAGAAAAACTGTTTTTT
>TRBJ1-4|NA|TRBV2|NA
CASSLGILNEKLFF
TGTGCCAGCAGTTTAGGAATTCTTAATGAAAAACTGTTTTTT
>TRBJ1-3|NA|TRBV7-9|NA
CASSLVRGAGNTIYF
TGTGCCAGCAGCTTAGTTCGGGGCGCCGGAAACACCATATATTTT
>TRBJ1-6|NA|TRBV7-9|NA
CASQAGTMNSPLHF
TGTGCCAGCCAGGCCGGGACGATGAATTCACCCCTCCACTTT
>TRBJ1-1|NA|TRBV11-3|NA
CASSLAQTSEAFF
TGTGCCAGCAGCTTAGCCCAGACCTCAGAAGCTTTCTTT
>TRBJ1-1|NA|TRBV7-2|NA
CASSSRVYGNTEAFF
TGTGCCAGCAGTTCCAGGGTATATGGGAACACTGAAGCTTTCTTT
>TRBJ1-1|NA|TRBV2|TRBD1
CASSVRETGRAFF
TGTGCCAGCAGTGTGAGGGAGACAGGGCGGGCTTTCTTT
>TRBJ1-2|NA|TRBV20-1|NA
CSAQGIRGYTF
TGCAGTGCCCAGGGAATCCGTGGCTACACCTTC
>TRBJ2-7|few|TRBV4-2|NA
CASSPGHFTYEQYF
TGTGCCAGCAGCCCCGGACACTTCACCTACGAGCAGTACTTC
>TRBJ2-3|few|TRBV27|NA
CASSLMSLPSTDTQYF
TGTGCCAGCAGTTTAATGAGTCTCCCTAGCACAGATACGCAGTATTTT
>TRBJ1-1|NA|TRBV2|NA
CASRETENTEAFF
TGTGCCAGCAGGGAAACGGAGAACACTGAAGCTTTCTTT
>TRBJ2-7|NA|TRBV2|TRBD2
CASIPGTSSYEQYF
TGTGCCAGCATACCCGGGACTAGCTCCTACGAGCAGTACTTC
>TRBJ1-1|few|TRBV6-1|NA
CASSEGLRWHTEAFF
TGTGCCAGCAGTGAAGGCCTCAGGTGGCACACTGAAGCTTTCTTT
>TRBJ2-7|NA|TRBV4-1|TRBD1
CASSKDRGLMYEQYF
TGCGCCAGCAGCAAGGACAGGGGGCTGATGTACGAGCAGTACTTC
>TRBJ2-3|NA|TRBV6-1|NA
CASSERFRILTSTDTQYF
TGTGCCAGCAGTGAAAGGTTCAGGATCCTAACTAGCACAGATACGCAGTATTTT
>TRBJ1-2|once|TRBV6-4|NA
CASSDSIGGGGYTF
TGTGCCAGCAGTGACAGTATCGGGGGCGGAGGCTACACCTTC
>TRBJ1-5|many|TRBV11-2|NA
CASSLNHIQPQHF
TGTGCCAGCAGCTTAAATCACATCCAGCCCCAGCATTTT
>TRBJ1-5|NA|TRBV7-2|NA
CASSLTGNSNQPQHF
TGTGCCAGCAGCTTAACAGGAAATAGCAATCAGCCCCAGCATTTT
>TRBJ2-1|NA|TRBV5-1|TRBD2
CASSLEGGGSYNEQFF
TGCGCCAGCAGCTTGGAGGGCGGGGGCTCCTACAATGAGCAGTTCTTC
>TRBJ2-2|NA|TRBV6-5|TRBD1
CASSRQGTGELFF
TGTGCCAGCAGTAGACAGGGGACCGGGGAGCTGTTTTTT
>TRBJ1-4|NA|TRBV28|TRBD1
CACRETGGREKLFF
TGTGCCTGCCGGGAGACAGGGGGCAGGGAAAAACTGTTTTTT
>TRBJ2-5|NA|TRBV6-1|TRBD2
CASTLLAGGETQYF
TGTGCCAGCACCCTCCTAGCGGGGGGGGAGACCCAGTACTTC
>TRBJ1-1|NA|TRBV10-3|TRBD1
CAIRGQGPGDTEAFF
TGTGCCATCAGGGGACAGGGGCCGGGGGACACTGAAGCTTTCTTT
>TRBJ1-4|once|TRBV2|NA
CASSAGSHQGREKLFF
TGTGCCAGCAGTGCTGGTTCCCACCAAGGACGAGAAAAACTGTTTTTT
>TRBJ2-1|NA|TRBV7-2|TRBD2
CASSQGTSGVNEQFF
TGTGCCAGCAGCCAAGGGACTAGCGGGGTCAATGAGCAGTTCTTC